The rows below give T cell receptor beta chains drawn from one sample of a study of T cell responses to AZD1222 COVID-19 vaccine. Assay used: immunoSEQ multiplex PCR; TCRdb lists only in-frame clones, some missing. The sample lists 130,000 or so clones; 93% were seen once. Specimen: peripheral blood, collected on day 0 of AZD1222 vaccination. These receptors all come from an adult in good health. CDR3s include the opening cysteine and the closing phenylalanine or tryptophan. The D gene is left open where the match is weak. Only part of the rows carry a size: once, few, many, or a class if the clone is expanded.

d_gene,len,j_gene,v_gene,abundance,CDR3nt,CDR3aa
TRBD2,13,TRBJ2-2,TRBV5-1,-,TGCGCCAGCAATAGCGGGGGGCCCGGGGAGCTGTTTTTT,CASNSGGPGELFF
-,12,TRBJ1-1,TRBV7-9,-,TGTGCCAGCAACCCTAGGGAGACTGAAGCTTTCTTT,CASNPRETEAFF
TRBD1,20,TRBJ2-1,TRBV14,-,TGTGCCAGCAGCCAGGGACAGGGGACTAGAAGGCCCCTGGTCTACAATGAGCAGTTCTTC,CASSQGQGTRRPLVYNEQFF
-,16,TRBJ2-1,TRBV6-2/TRBV6-3,-,TGTGCCAGCAGCCAGGCTGCAAGGAGCTCCTACAATGAGCAGTTCTTC,CASSQAARSSYNEQFF
-,12,TRBJ2-7,TRBV5-1,few,TGCGCCAGCAGGGACAGTTTTTACGAGCAGTACTTC,CASRDSFYEQYF
TRBD1,16,TRBJ2-2,TRBV6-1,-,TGTGCCAGCAGTGAAGGGGGACAGGCTAACACCGGGGAGCTGTTTTTT,CASSEGGQANTGELFF
-,14,TRBJ2-1,TRBV3-1/TRBV3-2,-,TGTGCCAGCAGCCAAGACCTACCCTACAATGAGCAGTTCTTC,CASSQDLPYNEQFF
-,16,TRBJ2-2,TRBV5-5,-,TGTGCCAGCAGCTTGCTGGGCCAGGGAAACACCGGGGAGCTGTTTTTT,CASSLLGQGNTGELFF
-,13,TRBJ1-1,TRBV10-3,-,TGTGCCATCATGGGGAGTGGGGACACTGAAGCTTTCTTT,CAIMGSGDTEAFF
TRBD1,15,TRBJ1-5,TRBV19,-,TGTGCCAGTAGTCCATCGTTAGACAGGGATCAGCCCCAGCATTTT,CASSPSLDRDQPQHF
TRBD2,11,TRBJ2-5,TRBV7-9,once,TGTGCCAGCAGACAGAGCGGGGGGCCCTACTTC,CASRQSGGPYF
-,15,TRBJ2-3,TRBV28,-,TGTGCCAGCAGTTTATTCAGGGCGGACACAGATACGCAGTATTTT,CASSLFRADTDTQYF
-,14,TRBJ1-4,TRBV5-1,-,TGCGCCAGCAGCTTGAGGACAGACAATGAAAAACTGTTTTTT,CASSLRTDNEKLFF
-,13,TRBJ1-5,TRBV12-3/TRBV12-4,-,TGTGCCAGCAGCACAGGGTCCAATCAGCCCCAGCATTTT,CASSTGSNQPQHF
-,14,TRBJ2-7,TRBV29-1,-,TGCAGCGTTGAAGATCAGGACAGCGAGTACGAGCAGTACTTC,CSVEDQDSEYEQYF
-,13,TRBJ1-2,TRBV11-2,-,TGTGCCAGCAGCTTAGTAAAGTTATATGGCTACACCTTC,CASSLVKLYGYTF
TRBD1,16,TRBJ1-1,TRBV5-1,-,TGCGCCAGCAGCTCGCTCCAGACAGGGTTGAACACTGAAGCTTTCTTT,CASSSLQTGLNTEAFF
TRBD1,14,TRBJ1-4,TRBV6-5,-,TGTGCCAGCAGATGGGGACAGGAAAATGAAAAACTGTTTTTT,CASRWGQENEKLFF
-,13,TRBJ1-1,TRBV10-3,-,TGTGCCGTACGGGTCCAACCGAACACTGAAGCTTTCTTT,CAVRVQPNTEAFF
TRBD2,15,TRBJ2-7,TRBV5-1,few,TGCGCCAGCAGCCCGGCTAGCGGGGGGGCCTACGAGCAGTACTTC,CASSPASGGAYEQYF
TRBD1,17,TRBJ1-5,TRBV5-6,-,TGTGCCAGCAGCTTGTGGGGGCCGGGACAGGGTCGACAGCCCCAGCATTTT,CASSLWGPGQGRQPQHF
-,15,TRBJ1-2,TRBV10-3,-,TGTGCCATCAGTGATCGGGGAGGGGCTAACTATGGCTACACCTTC,CAISDRGGANYGYTF
TRBD1,12,TRBJ2-1,TRBV7-9,-,TGTGCCAGCAGCTATACCGGGACAGGGGAGTTCTTC,CASSYTGTGEFF
-,17,TRBJ1-2,TRBV19,-,TGTGCCAGTACGGCGACAGAGCGGAAGACGGCTTACTATGGCTACACCTTC,CASTATERKTAYYGYTF
-,14,TRBJ1-3,TRBV9,once,TGTGCCAGCAGGGCCGAGGGCTCTGGAAACACCATATATTTT,CASRAEGSGNTIYF
-,13,TRBJ1-1,TRBV2,-,TGTGCCAGCAGCGCGGGGGGGGGAACTGAAGCTTTCTTT,CASSAGGGTEAFF
TRBD1,16,TRBJ1-2,TRBV10-3,-,TGTGCCACCAGGTCATATGGGACAGATCTCCTCTATGGCTACACCTTC,CATRSYGTDLLYGYTF
TRBD1,14,TRBJ2-2,TRBV4-2,-,TGTGCCAGCAGCCGGACAGGGAACACCGGGGAGCTGTTTTTT,CASSRTGNTGELFF
-,13,TRBJ1-2,TRBV6-5,-,TGTGCCAGCAGTTTGGGACGGAACTATGGCTACACCTTC,CASSLGRNYGYTF